The 23 T cell receptor beta chains below all came from one sample that was sequenced in a study of blood T cell repertoires in COVID-19. Assay: immunoSEQ multiplex PCR; the TCRdb copy retains only in-frame clones and omits some. The top ten hold 5% to 6.5% of the sample, which has some 200,000 clones, about nine tenths seen once. The specimen sequenced was peripheral blood. These receptors originate from a man older than 75 with acute or convalescent COVID-19.

In this sample, this clone turned up a few times. This chain uses TRBV29-1 with TRBJ2-7, with D unresolved. Germline CDR1 is SQVTM and CDR2 is ANQGSEA. This CDR3 region has 11 residues. Trimming cost V 0 bases and J 3 bases, with 3 bases left between them. The DNA for the CDR3 is TGCAGCGTTGAAGATCTCTACGAGCAGTACTTC. The encoded protein is CSVEDLYEQYF.

The V and J genes are TRBV5-4 and TRBJ2-1; possibly TRBD1 for D (5 bases). Per germline, CDR1 SGHNT and CDR2 YYREEE (reference sequence). V was trimmed by 1 base and J by 6 bases, leaving 8 bases between them. The CDR3 sequence is 13 residues long. The CDR3 loop reads CASSLQGSNEQFF. The CDR3, as DNA: TGTGCCAGCAGCTTGCAGGGTTCCAATGAGCAGTTCTTC.

The genes are TRBV9 and TRBJ2-3, with a tentative D call TRBD2 (5 bases). V was cut by 2 bases and J by 5 bases, with 12 bases left in between. CDR3 length: 14 residues. The germline CDR1 and CDR2 sequences are SGDLS and YYNGEE. The CDR3 nucleotides are TGTGCCAGCAGCGTGGCCTCCAGCGGAGATACGCAGTATTTT. Translation gives CASSVASSGDTQYF.

This sequence joins TRBV30 and TRBJ2-1; 14 positions agree with TRBD2. The CDR3 loop spans 14 amino acids. Trimming took 5 bases from V and 4 from J; bases not matched to a gene: 1. Germline V lookup: CDR1 GTSNPN, CDR2 SVGIG (reference sequence). The CDR3 DNA sequence: TGTGCCTGGGGACTAGCGGGAGGATACAATGAGCAGTTCTTC. Protein sequence: CAWGLAGGYNEQFF.

This sequence joins TRBV18 and TRBJ2-2; 8 bases match TRBD1. With 10 bases clipped from V and 0 bases from J, the junction kept 7 bases outside the gene matches. The CDR3 length is 15 residues. Looked up from germline, CDR1 is KGHSH and CDR2 is LQKENI. The CDR3 sequence: CAIGGQGSNTGELFF. The CDR3 DNA follows: TGTGCCATCGGTGGACAGGGATCGAACACCGGGGAGCTGTTTTTT.

The rearrangement uses TRBV2 and TRBJ2-1; D is perhaps TRBD1 (5 bases). From germline, CDR1 is SNHLY and CDR2 FYNNEI. The V and J ends lost 7 bases and 2 bases respectively, with 18 bases between them. The CDR3 contains 16 residues. The CDR3 region has the DNA TGTGCCAGCAAGAACCAGGGTACTCGCGCCTACAATGAGCAGTTCTTC. This sequence encodes CASKNQGTRAYNEQFF.

The CDR3 protein is CASSLSVVDTQYF. CDR3 nucleotide sequence: TGTGCCAGCAGCTTATCGGTGGTGGATACGCAGTATTTT. The chain joins TRBV7-9 to TRBJ2-3; D gene unclear. The germline V gene has CDR1 SEHNR and CDR2 FQNEAQ (reference sequence). The ends were cut back, 2 bases at V and 6 bases at J, with 9 bases in the middle. The CDR3 runs 13 residues.

The chain is built from TRBV14 and TRBJ2-7; D remains unclear. CDR3 length: 14 amino acids. Trimming cost V 4 bases and J 2 bases, with 12 bases left between them. The V gene's germline CDR1 is SGHDN and CDR2 FVKESK. The CDR3 DNA reads TGTGCCAGCAGCCCCCCTTACCAGACCTACGAGCAGTACGTC. This sequence encodes CASSPPYQTYEQYV.

The chain is built from TRBV18 and TRBJ2-7, with 9 bases that match TRBD1. In germline, CDR1 is KGHSH, CDR2 LQKENI. The CDR3 runs to 16 residues. After removal of 3 bases from V and 5 bases from J, the junction contained 11 bases not matched to a gene. CDR3 coding DNA: TGTGCCAGCTCACCTCGGCAAGGGACAGGGATGAACGAGCAGTACGTC. Translating it yields CASSPRQGTGMNEQYV.

CDR3 sequence reads: CASSDQGNTEAFF. CDR3 sequence (DNA): TGTGCCAGCAGTGACCAGGGGAACACTGAAGCTTTCTTT. This rearrangement joins TRBV2 to TRBJ1-1, with D possibly matching TRBD1 (5 bases). Per the germline V gene, CDR1 is SNHLY and CDR2 is FYNNEI. The CDR3 contains 13 residues. V lost 3 bases to trimming and J lost 1 base, with 6 bases between them.

V and J are TRBV19 and TRBJ1-4; D may be TRBD1 (5 bases). The V gene lost 6 bases and the J gene lost 7 bases, with 18 bases spanning the gap. In germline, CDR1 is LNHDA, CDR2 SQIVND (reference sequence). There are 15 residues in the CDR3. This chain's CDR3 is CASRHYGASVEKLFF. DNA of the CDR3: TGTGCCAGTAGACACTATGGGGCGTCGGTTGAAAAACTGTTTTTT.

In DNA form, the CDR3 reads TGTGCCAGCAGTGAAATGGTGGGGGGGAGCTCCTACAATGAGCAGTTCTTC. Amino acids: CASSEMVGGSSYNEQFF. The chain is built from TRBV6-1 and TRBJ2-1, with TRBD2 matching 7 bases. Germline lookup yields CDR1 MNHNS and CDR2 SASEGT. The CDR3 loop spans 17 amino acids. The J segment lost 0 bases and the V segment lost 2 bases, leaving 7 bases of the junction unmatched.

Only one count was recorded for this clone. The chain is built from TRBV5-4 and TRBJ2-1; D unclear. Germline V gene sequence: CDR1 SGHNT, CDR2 YYREEE (reference sequence). Trimming left V 3 bases short and J 4 bases short, with 8 bases between. The CDR3 runs to 13 residues. CDR3 sequence: CASSYLEYNEQFF. DNA of the CDR3: TGTGCCAGCAGCTACCTAGAGTACAATGAGCAGTTCTTC.

This clone has a single count. V gene TRBV7-9 combines with J gene TRBJ1-5; 7 positions match TRBD1. This CDR3 contains 15 residues. Germline V CDR1 and CDR2: SEHNR, FQNEAQ (reference sequence). Germline trimming cut 1 base from V and 3 bases from J; bases unmatched to any gene: 3. CDR3 nucleotide sequence: TGTGCCAGCAGCTTAGGGGACAGCGACAATCAGCCCCAGCATTTT. It encodes CASSLGDSDNQPQHF.

The V and J genes are TRBV27 and TRBJ1-4, with D possibly TRBD1 on 5 matching bases. The CDR3 extends over 17 amino acids. V was shortened by 1 base and J by 0 bases, with 12 bases between the two germline ends. Looked up from germline, CDR1 is MNHEY and CDR2 is SMNVEV (reference sequence). The CDR3 reads CASSLYPTGATNEKLFF. CDR3 in DNA: TGTGCCAGCAGTTTATATCCCACGGGGGCAACTAATGAAAAACTGTTTTTT. The full variable domain, rest sourced from reference TRBV27 and TRBJ1-4, is EAQVTQNPRYLITVTGKKLTVTCSQNMNHEYMSWYRQDPGLGLRQIYYSMNVEVTDKGDVPEGYKVSRKEKRNFPLILESPSPNQTSLYFCASSLYPTGATNEKLFFGSGTQLSVL.

This chain links TRBV24-1 with TRBJ1-2, with D possibly being TRBD1 (6 bases). Germline V lookup: CDR1 KGHDR, CDR2 SFDVKD. CDR3 size: 15 residues. V shed 4 bases and J shed 0 bases, with 11 bases lying between them. This CDR3 is CATSESGVANYGYTF. The CDR3 nucleotides are TGTGCCACCAGTGAGTCAGGGGTGGCTAACTATGGCTACACCTTC.

The rearrangement joins TRBV19 to TRBJ1-6; tentative D call: TRBD1 (5 bases). This CDR3 region has 15 residues. V was cut by 6 bases and J by 7 bases, with 16 bases left in between. Germline values: CDR1 LNHDA, CDR2 SQIVND (reference sequence). The CDR3 DNA sequence: TGTGCCAGTAGGTCGACAGCGGGAGGAAATTCACCCCTCCACTTT. It specifies CASRSTAGGNSPLHF.

The chain couples TRBV10-3 to TRBJ2-7; D is uncertain. The V gene's germline CDR1 is ENHRY and CDR2 SYGVKD. The CDR3 has 14 residues. Between the trimmed V and J ends, which lost 0 bases and 1 base, there was a span of 7 bases. The CDR3 loop reads CAISESSLSYEQYF. CDR3 coding DNA: TGTGCCATCAGTGAGTCCAGTCTTTCCTACGAGCAGTACTTC.

The J gene is TRBJ1-2, the V gene TRBV30, with D unclear. The CDR3 spans 12 residues. CDR1 is GTSNPN, CDR2 SVGIG, per germline (reference sequence). V shed 5 bases and J shed 2 bases, with 9 bases lying between them. The CDR3 is CAWGGVNYGYTF. The CDR3 bases are TGTGCCTGGGGCGGAGTAAACTATGGCTACACCTTC.

V is TRBV9 and J is TRBJ2-1; D uncertain. Germline V gives CDR1 SGDLS, CDR2 YYNGEE. V was shortened by 0 bases and J by 9 bases, with 13 bases between the two germline ends. The CDR3 loop spans 14 amino acids. The CDR3 nucleotides are TGTGCCAGCAGCGTAGCTACGTTGCGCGGTGAGCAGTTCTTC. It translates to CASSVATLRGEQFF.

The V and J genes are TRBV10-3 and TRBJ2-3; 10 nucleotides line up with TRBD2. Trimming took 5 bases from V and 3 from J; bases not matched to a gene: 2. The germline V gene has CDR1 ENHRY and CDR2 SYGVKD. This CDR3 contains 14 residues. CDR3 nucleotide sequence: TGTGCCATCAGTCTGACTAGCGGGACAGATACGCAGTATTTT. Translated: CAISLTSGTDTQYF.

This chain links TRBV7-9 with TRBJ2-3; 13 nucleotides match TRBD2. V was pared by 5 bases and J by 5 bases, with 7 bases of the junction left unmatched. The CDR3 runs to 16 residues. Germline CDR1 reads SEHNR; CDR2 reads FQNEAQ (reference sequence). CDR3 in amino acids: CASSRGTSGEGDTQYF. The CDR3 region has the DNA TGTGCCAGCAGCCGCGGGACTAGCGGGGAGGGAGATACGCAGTATTTT.

This clone was detected only once. V is TRBV2 and J is TRBJ2-1; 10 bases are shared with TRBD2. The junction had 9 bases not matched to a gene; V was cut back by 7 bases and J by 3 bases. Germline-derived CDR1 and CDR2 are SNHLY and FYNNEI. The CDR3 spans 16 residues. The CDR3 DNA reads TGTGCCAGCAACACCCCAGCTAGCGGGAGCTACAATGAGCAGTTCTTC. Its protein is CASNTPASGSYNEQFF.